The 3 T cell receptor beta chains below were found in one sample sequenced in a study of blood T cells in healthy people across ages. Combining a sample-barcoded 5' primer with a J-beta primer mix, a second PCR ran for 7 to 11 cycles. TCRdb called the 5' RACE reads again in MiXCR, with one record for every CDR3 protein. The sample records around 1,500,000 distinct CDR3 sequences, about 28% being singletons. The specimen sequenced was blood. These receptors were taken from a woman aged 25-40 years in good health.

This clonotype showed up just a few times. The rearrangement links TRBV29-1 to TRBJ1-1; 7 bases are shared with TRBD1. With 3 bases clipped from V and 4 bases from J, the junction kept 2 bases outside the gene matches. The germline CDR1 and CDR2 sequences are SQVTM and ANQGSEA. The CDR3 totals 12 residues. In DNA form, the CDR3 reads TGCAGCGTTGACAGGGGGTCCACTGAAGCTTTCTTT. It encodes CSVDRGSTEAFF. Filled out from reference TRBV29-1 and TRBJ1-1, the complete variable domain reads SAVISQKPSRDICQRGTSLTIQCQVDSQVTMMFWYRQQPGQSLTLIATANQGSEATYESGFVIDKFPISRPNLTFSTLTVSNMSPEDSSIYLCSVDRGSTEAFFGQGTRLTVV.

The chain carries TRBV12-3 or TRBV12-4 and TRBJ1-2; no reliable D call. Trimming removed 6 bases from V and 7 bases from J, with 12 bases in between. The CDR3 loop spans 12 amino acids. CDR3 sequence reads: CASSPGYGGYTF. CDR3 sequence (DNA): TGTGCCAGCAGCCCGGGCTACGGTGGCTACACCTTC.

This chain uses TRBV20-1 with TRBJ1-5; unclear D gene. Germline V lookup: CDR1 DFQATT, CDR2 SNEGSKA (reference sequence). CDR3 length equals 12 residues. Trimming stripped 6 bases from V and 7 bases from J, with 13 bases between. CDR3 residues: CSATVVGQPQHF. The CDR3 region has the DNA TGCAGTGCGACTGTGGTGGGGCAGCCCCAGCATTTT.